This TCR beta chain emerged from a study of OX40 agonist ivuxolimab in advanced cancers. Findings and limits, study-wide: On average, CD8+ T cells had more expanded clones than CD4+.

Comments on this clone: Its cognate antigen is unknown.

Clones were sequenced by immunoSEQ multiplex PCR, and TCRdb holds only the in-frame ones, with some missing. This table holds tens of thousands of clones, 84% found once. The V and J ends lost 1 base and 8 bases respectively, with 20 bases between them. CDR3 length: 16 amino acids. The germline V gene has CDR1 KGHSH and CDR2 LQKENI. J is TRBJ1-2 and V is TRBV18, with D possibly TRBD1 on 6 matching bases. The material was CD4+ or CD8+ T cells sorted from blood, obtained in a trial of the OX40 agonist ivuxolimab. The clonotype comes from an adult with an advanced solid tumor such as melanoma, head and neck, liver or kidney cancer. The CDR3 here is CASSPQLQTQGGGYTF. CDR3 coding DNA: TGTGCCAGCTCACCACAACTCCAAACACAGGGTGGCGGCTACACCTTC.